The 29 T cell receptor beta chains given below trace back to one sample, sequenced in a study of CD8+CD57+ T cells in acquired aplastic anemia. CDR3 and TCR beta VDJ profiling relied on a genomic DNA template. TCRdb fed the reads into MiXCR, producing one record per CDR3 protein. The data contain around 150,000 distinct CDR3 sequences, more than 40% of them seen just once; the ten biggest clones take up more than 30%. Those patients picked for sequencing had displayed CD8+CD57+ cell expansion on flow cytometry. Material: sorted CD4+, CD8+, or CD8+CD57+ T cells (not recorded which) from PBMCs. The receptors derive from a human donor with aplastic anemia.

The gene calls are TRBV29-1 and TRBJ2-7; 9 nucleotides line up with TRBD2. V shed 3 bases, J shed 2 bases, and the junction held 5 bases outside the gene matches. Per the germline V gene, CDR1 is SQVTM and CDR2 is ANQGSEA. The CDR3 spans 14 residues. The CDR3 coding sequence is TGCAGCGTTGAGCAGTTAGCGGGGGCCTACGAGCAGTACTTC. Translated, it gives CSVEQLAGAYEQYF.

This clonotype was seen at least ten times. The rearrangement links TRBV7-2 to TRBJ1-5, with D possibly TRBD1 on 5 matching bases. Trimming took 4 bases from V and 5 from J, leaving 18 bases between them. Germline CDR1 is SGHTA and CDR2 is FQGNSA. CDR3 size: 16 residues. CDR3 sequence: CASSWSVQANDQPQHF. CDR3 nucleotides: TGTGCCAGCAGCTGGAGCGTACAGGCCAACGATCAGCCCCAGCATTTT.

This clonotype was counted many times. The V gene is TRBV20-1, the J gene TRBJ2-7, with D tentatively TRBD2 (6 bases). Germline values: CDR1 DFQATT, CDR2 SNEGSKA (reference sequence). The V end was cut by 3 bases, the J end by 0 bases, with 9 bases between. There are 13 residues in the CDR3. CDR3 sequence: CSASPGGSYEQYF. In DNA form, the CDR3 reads TGCAGTGCTAGCCCCGGGGGCTCCTACGAGCAGTACTTC.

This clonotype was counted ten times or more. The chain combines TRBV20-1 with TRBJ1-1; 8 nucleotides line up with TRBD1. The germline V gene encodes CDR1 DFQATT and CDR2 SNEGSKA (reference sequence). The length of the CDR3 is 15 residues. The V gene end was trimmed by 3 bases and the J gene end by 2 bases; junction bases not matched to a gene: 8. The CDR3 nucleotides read TGCAGTGCTAGTGATACCGGACAGGGTAACACTGAAGCTTTCTTT. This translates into CSASDTGQGNTEAFF.

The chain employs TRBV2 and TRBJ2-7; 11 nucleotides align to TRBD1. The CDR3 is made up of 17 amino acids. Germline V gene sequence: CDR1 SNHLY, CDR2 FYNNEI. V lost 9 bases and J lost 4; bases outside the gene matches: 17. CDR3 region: CARRGQGEWGLPYEQYF. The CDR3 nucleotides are TGTGCCAGAAGGGGACAGGGGGAGTGGGGACTTCCATACGAGCAGTACTTC. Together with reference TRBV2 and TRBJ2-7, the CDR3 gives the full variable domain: EPEVTQTPSHQVTQMGQEVILRCVPISNHLYFYWYRQILGQKVEFLVSFYNNEISEKSEIFDDQFSVERPDGSNFTLKIRSTKLEDSAMYFCARRGQGEWGLPYEQYFGPGTRLTVT.

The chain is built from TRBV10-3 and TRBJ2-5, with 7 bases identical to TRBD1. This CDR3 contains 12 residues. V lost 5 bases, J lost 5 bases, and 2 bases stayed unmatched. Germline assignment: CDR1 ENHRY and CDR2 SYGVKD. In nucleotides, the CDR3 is TGTGCCATCAGTCAGGGGGATGAGACCCAGTACTTC. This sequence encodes CAISQGDETQYF.

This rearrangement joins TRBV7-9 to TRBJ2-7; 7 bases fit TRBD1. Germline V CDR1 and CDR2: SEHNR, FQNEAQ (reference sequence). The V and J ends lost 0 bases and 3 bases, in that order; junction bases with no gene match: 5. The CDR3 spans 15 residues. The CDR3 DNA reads TGTGCCAGCAGCTTAGCAGGGGGCGCGGGCTACGAGCAGTACTTC. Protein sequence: CASSLAGGAGYEQYF.

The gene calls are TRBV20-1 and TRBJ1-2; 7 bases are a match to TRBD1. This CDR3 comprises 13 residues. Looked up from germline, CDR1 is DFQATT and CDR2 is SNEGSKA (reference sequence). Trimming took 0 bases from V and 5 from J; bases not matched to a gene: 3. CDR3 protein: CSARDGTEYGYTF. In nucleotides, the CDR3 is TGCAGTGCTAGAGATGGGACAGAGTATGGCTACACCTTC.

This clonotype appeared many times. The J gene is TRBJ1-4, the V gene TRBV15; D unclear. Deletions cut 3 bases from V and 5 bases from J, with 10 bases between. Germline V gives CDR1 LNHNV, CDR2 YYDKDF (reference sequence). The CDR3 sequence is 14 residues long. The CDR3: CATSRDGENEKLFF. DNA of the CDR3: TGTGCCACCAGCAGGGACGGGGAAAATGAAAAACTGTTTTTT.

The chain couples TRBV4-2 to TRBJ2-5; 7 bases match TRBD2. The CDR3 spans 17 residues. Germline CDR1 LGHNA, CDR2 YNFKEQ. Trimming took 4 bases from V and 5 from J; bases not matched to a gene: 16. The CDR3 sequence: CASSPDGGGESQETQYF. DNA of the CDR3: TGTGCCAGCAGCCCCGACGGTGGGGGGGAGTCCCAGGAGACCCAGTACTTC.

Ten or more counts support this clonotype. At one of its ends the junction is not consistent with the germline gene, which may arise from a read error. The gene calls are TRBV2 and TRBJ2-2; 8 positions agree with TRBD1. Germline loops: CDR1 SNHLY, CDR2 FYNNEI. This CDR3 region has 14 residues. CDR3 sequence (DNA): TGTGTCAGCAGTCCAGGGGGCGCGGGCGGGGAGCTGTTTTTT. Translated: CVSSPGGAGGELFF.

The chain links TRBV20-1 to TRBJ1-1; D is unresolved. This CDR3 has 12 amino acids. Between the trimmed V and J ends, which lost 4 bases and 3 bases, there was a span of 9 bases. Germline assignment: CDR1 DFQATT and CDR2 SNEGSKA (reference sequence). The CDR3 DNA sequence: TGCAGTGCTAAACAGTCGGACACTGAAGCTTTCTTT. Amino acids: CSAKQSDTEAFF.

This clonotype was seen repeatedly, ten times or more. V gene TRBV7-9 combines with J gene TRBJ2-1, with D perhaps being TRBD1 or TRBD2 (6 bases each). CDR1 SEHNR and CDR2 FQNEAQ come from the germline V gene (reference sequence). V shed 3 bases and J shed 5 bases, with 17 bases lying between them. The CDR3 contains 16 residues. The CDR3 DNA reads TGTGCCAGCAGCTTGAGCGGGCAGGGGCTGAACAATGAGCAGTTCTTC. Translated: CASSLSGQGLNNEQFF.

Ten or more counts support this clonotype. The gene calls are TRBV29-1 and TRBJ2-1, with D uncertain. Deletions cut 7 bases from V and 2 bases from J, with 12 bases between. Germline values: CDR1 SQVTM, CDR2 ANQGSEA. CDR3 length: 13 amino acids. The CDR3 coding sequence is TGCAGCGACACCAAGGGCACCTACAATGAGCAGTTCTTC. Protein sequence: CSDTKGTYNEQFF.

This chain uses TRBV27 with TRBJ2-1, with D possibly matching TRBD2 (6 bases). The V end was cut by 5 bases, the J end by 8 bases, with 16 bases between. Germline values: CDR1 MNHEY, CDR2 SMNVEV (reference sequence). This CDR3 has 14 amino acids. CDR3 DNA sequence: TGTGCCAGCAGTACGGACTATATTGGGGATGAGCAGTTCTTC. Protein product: CASSTDYIGDEQFF.

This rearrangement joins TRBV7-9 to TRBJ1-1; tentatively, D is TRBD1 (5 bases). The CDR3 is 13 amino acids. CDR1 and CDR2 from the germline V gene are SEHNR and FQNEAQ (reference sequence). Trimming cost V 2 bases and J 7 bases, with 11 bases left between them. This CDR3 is CASSLSGRSEAFF. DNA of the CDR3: TGTGCCAGCAGCTTATCGGGACGAAGTGAAGCTTTCTTT.

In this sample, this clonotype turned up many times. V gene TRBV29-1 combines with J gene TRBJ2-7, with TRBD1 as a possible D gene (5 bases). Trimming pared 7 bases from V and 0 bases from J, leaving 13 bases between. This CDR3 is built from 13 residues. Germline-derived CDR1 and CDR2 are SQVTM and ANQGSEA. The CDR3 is CSALGHLSYEQYF. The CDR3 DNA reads TGCAGCGCCCTTGGACACCTCTCCTACGAGCAGTACTTC.

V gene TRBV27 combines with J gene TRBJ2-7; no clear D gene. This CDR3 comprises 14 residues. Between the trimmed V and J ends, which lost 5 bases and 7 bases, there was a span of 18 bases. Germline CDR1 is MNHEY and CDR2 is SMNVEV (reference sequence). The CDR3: CASSPTGRRYEQYF. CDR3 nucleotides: TGTGCCAGCAGTCCGACGGGCAGGCGCTATGAGCAGTACTTC.

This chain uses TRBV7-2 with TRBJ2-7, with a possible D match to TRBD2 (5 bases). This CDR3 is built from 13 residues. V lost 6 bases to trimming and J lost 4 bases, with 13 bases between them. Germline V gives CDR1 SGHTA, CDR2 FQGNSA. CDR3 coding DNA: TGTGCCAGCAGTTATTGGGAGTGGTACGAGCAGTACTTC. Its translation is CASSYWEWYEQYF.

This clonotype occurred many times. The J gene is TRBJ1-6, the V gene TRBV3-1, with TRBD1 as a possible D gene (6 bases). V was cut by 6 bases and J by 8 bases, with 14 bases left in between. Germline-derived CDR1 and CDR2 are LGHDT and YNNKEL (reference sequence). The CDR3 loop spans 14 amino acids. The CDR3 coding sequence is TGTGCCAGCAGTGAACCGGACAGTGATTCACCCCTCCACTTT. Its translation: CASSEPDSDSPLHF.

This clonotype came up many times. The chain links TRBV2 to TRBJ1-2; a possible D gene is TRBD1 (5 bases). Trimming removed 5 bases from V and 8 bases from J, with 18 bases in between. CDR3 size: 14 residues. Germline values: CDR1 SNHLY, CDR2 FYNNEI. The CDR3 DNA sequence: TGTGCCAGCAGTCCGGACATCCTGCTCCACGGCTACACCTTC. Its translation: CASSPDILLHGYTF. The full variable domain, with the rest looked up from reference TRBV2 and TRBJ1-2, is EPEVTQTPSHQVTQMGQEVILRCVPISNHLYFYWYRQILGQKVEFLVSFYNNEISEKSEIFDDQFSVERPDGSNFTLKIRSTKLEDSAMYFCASSPDILLHGYTFGSGTRLTVV.

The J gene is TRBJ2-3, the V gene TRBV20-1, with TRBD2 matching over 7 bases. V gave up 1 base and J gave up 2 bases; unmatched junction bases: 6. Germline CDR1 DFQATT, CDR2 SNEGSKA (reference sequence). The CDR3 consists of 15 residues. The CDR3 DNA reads TGCAGTGCTAGAGCTGAGCGGGATACCACAGATACGCAGTATTTT. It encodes CSARAERDTTDTQYF.

The DNA for the CDR3 is TGTGCCACCGATCTACAGGGGGTAGGGTCACCCCTCCACTTT. This codes for CATDLQGVGSPLHF. The chain employs TRBV10-3 and TRBJ1-6; 8 bases are a match to TRBD1. The CDR3 totals 14 residues. Unmatched junction bases numbered 12, after V lost 10 bases and J lost 10 bases. Germline lookup yields CDR1 ENHRY and CDR2 SYGVKD.

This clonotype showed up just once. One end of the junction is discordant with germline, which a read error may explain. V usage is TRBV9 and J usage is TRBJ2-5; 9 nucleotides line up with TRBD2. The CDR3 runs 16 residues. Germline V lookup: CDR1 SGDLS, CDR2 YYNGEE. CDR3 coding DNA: TGTGCCAGCAGCGAGGTGGCGGGGGGGTGGGCCAATGAGCAGTCCTTC. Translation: CASSEVAGGWANEQSF.

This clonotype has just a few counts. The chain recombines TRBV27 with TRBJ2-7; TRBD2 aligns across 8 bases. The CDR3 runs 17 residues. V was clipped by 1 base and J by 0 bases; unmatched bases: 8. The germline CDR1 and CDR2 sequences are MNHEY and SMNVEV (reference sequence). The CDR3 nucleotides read TGTGCCAGCAGTTTATTTGGGCTAGCGGGTAGCTCCTACGAGCAGTACTTC. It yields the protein CASSLFGLAGSSYEQYF.

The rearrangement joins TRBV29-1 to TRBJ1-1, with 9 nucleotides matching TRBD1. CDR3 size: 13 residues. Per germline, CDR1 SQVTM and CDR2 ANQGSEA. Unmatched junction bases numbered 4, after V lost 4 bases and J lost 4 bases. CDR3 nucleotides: TGCAGCGTTGGGACAGGGGCGAGCACTGAAGCTTTCTTT. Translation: CSVGTGASTEAFF.

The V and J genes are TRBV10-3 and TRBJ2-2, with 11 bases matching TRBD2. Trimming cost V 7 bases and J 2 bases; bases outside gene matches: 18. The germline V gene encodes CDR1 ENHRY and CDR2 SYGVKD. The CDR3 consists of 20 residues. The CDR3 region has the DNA TGTGCCATCACCAGCAGGGGTATCCTAGCGGGGGGAGATAACACCGGGGAGCTGTTTTTT. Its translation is CAITSRGILAGGDNTGELFF.

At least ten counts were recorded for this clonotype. CDR3 in amino acids: CASSENLGLSYEQYF. In DNA, the CDR3 is TGTGCCAGCAGTGAGAATCTTGGACTGTCCTACGAGCAGTACTTC. The chain has TRBV25-1 and TRBJ2-7; tentative D call: TRBD2 (5 bases). Trimming removed 3 bases from V and 1 base from J, with 13 bases in between. This CDR3 spans 15 amino acids. In germline, CDR1 is MGHDK, CDR2 SYGVNS.

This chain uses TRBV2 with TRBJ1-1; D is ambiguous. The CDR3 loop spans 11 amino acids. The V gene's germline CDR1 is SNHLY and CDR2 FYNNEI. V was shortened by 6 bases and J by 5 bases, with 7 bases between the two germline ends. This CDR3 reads CASSRATEAFF. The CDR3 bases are TGTGCCAGCAGCCGGGCGACTGAAGCTTTCTTT.